This passage covers 26 T cell receptor beta chains from one sample sequenced in a study of beta chain features in type 1 diabetes. The authors reverse transcribed all of the isolated RNA, so sequencing captured expressed TCRB transcripts. TCRdb's copy holds only in-frame clones and misses some; the assay was immunoSEQ multiplex PCR. The sample has about 220,000 clones; 9.5% to 13% are singletons. Sequencing input: central memory CD4+ T cells from blood. These receptors all stem from a man between 18 and 35 years old in good health.

This clone was detected only a few times. CDR3 DNA sequence: TGTGCCAGTAGTACGAATTACCCGGGACAGGGCGAGTTCTTC. It yields the protein CASSTNYPGQGEFF. The J gene is TRBJ2-1, the V gene TRBV19, with 9 bases lining up with TRBD1. V was pared by 4 bases and J by 14 bases, with 12 bases of the junction left unmatched. Germline CDR1 and CDR2: LNHDA and SQIVND (reference sequence). The CDR3 consists of 14 residues.

The genes are TRBV7-2 and TRBJ2-3, with TRBD1 identical over 8 bases. This CDR3 is 14 amino acids long. V shed 3 bases and J 5 bases; nucleotides not matched to a gene: 4. Germline CDR1 is SGHTA and CDR2 is FQGNSA. This CDR3 reads CASSLQGALDTQYF. The CDR3 nucleotides read TGTGCCAGCAGCTTGCAGGGGGCGTTAGATACGCAGTATTTT.

CDR3 region: CASSSIEGQPQHF. For the CDR3, the DNA is TGTGCCAGCAGCTCCATAGAGGGTCAGCCCCAGCATTTT. The chain has TRBV7-9 and TRBJ1-5; D gene unclear. The germline CDR1 and CDR2 sequences are SEHNR and FQNEAQ (reference sequence). V lost 4 bases to trimming and J lost 6 bases, with 10 bases between them. The length of the CDR3 is 13 residues. The full variable domain, with the rest looked up from reference TRBV7-9 and TRBJ1-5, is DTGVSQNPRHKITKRGQNVTFRCDPISEHNRLYWYRQTLGQGPEFLTYFQNEAQLEKSRLLSDRFSAERPKGSFSTLEIQRTEQGDSAMYLCASSSIEGQPQHFGDGTRLSIL.

The chain combines TRBV5-4 with TRBJ2-7, with 9 bases that match TRBD1. With 1 base clipped from V and 4 bases from J, the junction kept 3 bases outside the gene matches. The CDR3 has 14 residues. Germline assignment: CDR1 SGHNT and CDR2 YYREEE (reference sequence). The CDR3: CASSLNRGLYEQYF. CDR3 in DNA: TGTGCCAGCAGCTTGAACAGGGGGCTTTACGAGCAGTACTTC.

The chain joins TRBV7-6 to TRBJ2-7, with D perhaps TRBD2 (6 bases). Germline lookup yields CDR1 SGHVS and CDR2 FNYEAQ. Trimming left V 1 base short and J 2 bases short, with 12 bases between. The length of the CDR3 is 15 residues. CDR3 region: CASSLEEGPTYEQYF. DNA of the CDR3: TGTGCCAGCAGCTTAGAGGAGGGGCCCACCTACGAGCAGTACTTC.

CDR3 sequence: CASSSLGAGRGTEAFF. In DNA form, the CDR3 reads TGTGCCAGCAGCTCGCTAGGGGCAGGGAGGGGCACTGAAGCTTTCTTT. The J gene is TRBJ1-1, the V gene TRBV14; perhaps TRBD1 as D (5 bases). The V and J ends lost 5 bases and 4 bases respectively, with 20 bases between them. CDR3 length: 16 residues. In germline, CDR1 is SGHDN, CDR2 FVKESK.

V is TRBV19 and J is TRBJ2-7; perhaps TRBD1 as D (6 bases). CDR3 length: 15 residues. The V end lost 3 bases, the J end lost 4 bases, and 16 bases lay between the germline ends. Germline CDR1 reads LNHDA; CDR2 reads SQIVND (reference sequence). CDR3 sequence: CASSIGGTGSYEQYF. For the CDR3, the DNA is TGTGCCAGTAGTATCGGCGGTACAGGGAGTTACGAGCAGTACTTC.

The V and J genes are TRBV29-1 and TRBJ1-4, with D uncertain. The CDR3 runs to 12 residues. The germline gives CDR1 SQVTM, CDR2 ANQGSEA. Trimming removed 2 bases from V and 8 bases from J, with 9 bases in between. The CDR3 nucleotides read TGCAGCGTTGAAAGTAACGAGGAAAAACTGTTTTTT. This translates into CSVESNEEKLFF.

This clone was counted a few times. The J gene is TRBJ2-5, the V gene TRBV7-7; D is uncertain. Germline lookup yields CDR1 SSHAT and CDR2 FNYEAQ (reference sequence). The CDR3 runs 9 residues. In DNA form, the CDR3 reads TGTGCTAGCTTACCCGCCCAGTACTTC. It yields the protein CASLPAQYF.

The chain couples TRBV5-1 to TRBJ2-7; 8 positions agree with TRBD2. Germline V gives CDR1 SGHRS, CDR2 YFSETQ. Trimming cost V 1 base and J 3 bases; bases outside gene matches: 3. The CDR3 runs to 14 residues. CDR3 coding DNA: TGCGCCAGCAGCTTGTACAGCGGGAGCTACGAGCAGTACTTC. Its protein product is CASSLYSGSYEQYF. The whole variable domain, remainder taken from reference TRBV5-1 and TRBJ2-7, is KAGVTQTPRYLIKTRGQQVTLSCSPISGHRSVSWYQQTPGQGLQFLFEYFSETQRNKGNFPGRFSGRQFSNSRSEMNVSTLELGDSALYLCASSLYSGSYEQYFGPGTRLTVT.

This chain links TRBV7-9 with TRBJ2-1, with D possibly TRBD2 on 5 matching bases. Trimming stripped 5 bases from V and 8 bases from J, with 22 bases between. Germline V lookup: CDR1 SEHNR, CDR2 FQNEAQ (reference sequence). This CDR3 is 16 amino acids long. Written as DNA, the CDR3 is TGTGCCAGCAGCCGGGGTTCGCAGGCCGACCAGCATGAGCAGTTCTTC. It specifies CASSRGSQADQHEQFF.

V usage is TRBV28 and J usage is TRBJ1-2, with unresolved D. The CDR3 sequence is 12 residues long. The germline V and J ends were trimmed by 5 bases and 7 bases, with 11 bases remaining between them. CDR1 and CDR2 from the germline V gene are MDHEN and SYDVKM. CDR3 sequence (DNA): TGTGCCAGCAGTCCCCCCGGGGTTGGCTACACCTTC. Translation: CASSPPGVGYTF.

The J gene is TRBJ1-3, the V gene TRBV7-2; 8 bases are shared with TRBD1. Germline lookup yields CDR1 SGHTA and CDR2 FQGNSA. This CDR3 spans 15 amino acids. With 5 bases clipped from V and 1 base from J, the junction kept 4 bases outside the gene matches. As DNA, the CDR3 is TGTGCCAGCAGCACCCGGACAGGGTCTGGAAACACCATATATTTT. This translates into CASSTRTGSGNTIYF.

This clone was seen only a few times. V usage is TRBV15 and J usage is TRBJ2-2; 11 nucleotides match TRBD2. Germline V gene sequence: CDR1 LNHNV, CDR2 YYDKDF (reference sequence). The CDR3 totals 16 residues. V shed 3 bases, J shed 4 bases, and the junction held 4 bases outside the gene matches. CDR3 nucleotides: TGTGCCACCAGCAGTGAACTAGCGGGAGTCACCGGGGAGCTGTTTTTT. This gives the protein CATSSELAGVTGELFF.

The rearrangement joins TRBV28 to TRBJ1-6; D possibly corresponds to TRBD1 (6 bases). This CDR3 is 14 amino acids long. V lost 2 bases and J 14 bases, leaving 16 bases between the germline ends. The V gene's germline CDR1 is MDHEN and CDR2 SYDVKM. Here the CDR3 reads CASSLAAGGQTLHF. The CDR3 coding sequence is TGTGCCAGCAGTTTAGCGGCTGGTGGACAGACCCTCCACTTT. Complete variable domain (other parts from reference TRBV28 and TRBJ1-6): DVKVTQSSRYLVKRTGEKVFLECVQDMDHENMFWYRQDPGLGLRLIYFSYDVKMKEKGDIPEGYSVSREKKERFSLILESASTNQTSMYLCASSLAAGGQTLHFGNGTRLTVT.

The table lists this clone with a few counts. This chain links TRBV7-8 with TRBJ2-7, with D perhaps matching TRBD2 (5 bases). Trimming cost V 5 bases and J 3 bases, with 14 bases left between them. The CDR3 runs to 14 residues. CDR1 and CDR2 from the germline V gene are SGHVS and FQNEAQ. CDR3 nucleotides: TGTGCCAGCAGCCAGGCTAACCGGGACTACGAGCAGTACTTC. Translating gives CASSQANRDYEQYF.

The chain recombines TRBV28 with TRBJ1-2, with D perhaps TRBD1 (5 bases). CDR3 length: 12 amino acids. Germline V gene data show CDR1 as MDHEN and CDR2 as SYDVKM. The V gene lost 2 bases and the J gene lost 4 bases, with 5 bases spanning the gap. The CDR3 nucleotides read TGTGCCAGCAGTTTACAGGGCTATGGCTACACCTTC. Translation gives CASSLQGYGYTF.

The chain recombines TRBV7-9 with TRBJ2-1; D remains unclear. Trimming left V 5 bases short and J 0 bases short, with 11 bases between. The CDR3 has 15 amino acids. CDR1 and CDR2 (germline): SEHNR, FQNEAQ (reference sequence). CDR3 sequence reads: CASSPPLNSYNEQFF. The CDR3 DNA sequence: TGTGCCAGCAGCCCTCCGCTGAACTCCTACAATGAGCAGTTCTTC.

This clone was counted many times. The rearrangement joins TRBV29-1 to TRBJ2-1; D unresolved. The CDR3 runs 13 residues. Trimming removed 2 bases at V and 1 base at J, with 6 bases between. Germline CDR1 and CDR2: SQVTM and ANQGSEA. CDR3 in amino acids: CSVERASYNEQFF. The CDR3 DNA is TGCAGCGTTGAACGGGCGTCCTACAATGAGCAGTTCTTC.

This clone was recorded once. No conserved phenylalanine or tryptophan is present at the end of the CDR3, so a read error is the likely explanation. The chain couples TRBV11-2 to TRBJ2-7; D unclear. Germline V gives CDR1 SGHAT, CDR2 FQNNGV. Trimming shortened V by 0 bases and J by 1 base, and 4 bases separated the two germline ends. This CDR3 is 13 amino acids long. Here the CDR3 DNA reads TGTGCCAGCAGCTTAGATCGGTCCTACGAGCAGTACTCC. Its protein product is CASSLDRSYEQYS.

This chain links TRBV9 with TRBJ2-3; D possibly corresponds to TRBD2 (6 bases). CDR1 and CDR2 from the germline V gene are SGDLS and YYNGEE. Trimming took off 3 bases at V and 3 bases at J, with 14 bases between the two ends. CDR3 length equals 15 residues. DNA of the CDR3: TGTGCCAGCAGCGAAGGACGCGGGATAACAGATACGCAGTATTTT. Translating gives CASSEGRGITDTQYF.

This clone was counted a few times. The rearrangement joins TRBV9 to TRBJ2-5; D may be TRBD2 (5 bases). Per the germline V gene, CDR1 is SGDLS and CDR2 is YYNGEE. The CDR3 sequence is 14 residues long. The V and J ends lost 4 bases and 3 bases respectively, with 13 bases between them. CDR3 amino acids: CASSPGLTKETQYF. Here the CDR3 DNA reads TGTGCCAGCAGCCCAGGACTGACGAAAGAGACCCAGTACTTC.

This clone has just a few counts. The V call is TRBV9, the J call TRBJ2-4; 7 nucleotides match TRBD1. The V gene end was trimmed by 4 bases and the J gene end by 8 bases; junction bases not matched to a gene: 6. The CDR3 length is 13 residues. Germline V lookup: CDR1 SGDLS, CDR2 YYNGEE. The CDR3 region has the DNA TGTGCCAGCAGCACCCAGGGGGTCGACATTCAGTACTTC. This gives the protein CASSTQGVDIQYF.

The chain recombines TRBV2 with TRBJ1-1; 9 bases match TRBD1. With 8 bases clipped from V and 11 bases from J, the junction kept 12 bases outside the gene matches. Germline V gene lookup returns CDR1 SNHLY and CDR2 FYNNEI. This CDR3 has 13 residues. The DNA for the CDR3 is TGTGCCAGCCAGAGGGACAGGGATATGACGGCTTTCTTT. Its translation is CASQRDRDMTAFF.

This clone appeared many times. This sequence joins TRBV4-3 and TRBJ2-7, with 7 positions matching TRBD1. Germline V gene data show CDR1 as LGHNA and CDR2 as YSLEER. Losses at the gene ends were 1 base for V and 6 bases for J; bases not matched to a gene: 3. CDR3 length: 13 residues. This CDR3 reads CASSQAYRGEQYF. The CDR3 DNA reads TGCGCCAGCAGCCAAGCGTACAGGGGCGAGCAGTACTTC.

This clone was counted a few times. The rearrangement joins TRBV6-5 to TRBJ2-7; D possibly corresponds to TRBD2 (5 bases). Germline CDR1 is MNHEY and CDR2 is SVGAGI. The CDR3 covers 14 residues. Between the trimmed V and J ends, which lost 0 bases and 7 bases, there was a span of 13 bases. The CDR3 nucleotides are TGTGCCAGCAGTTACTCGATGGCGGGTCCGGAGCAGTACTTC. Translating gives CASSYSMAGPEQYF.